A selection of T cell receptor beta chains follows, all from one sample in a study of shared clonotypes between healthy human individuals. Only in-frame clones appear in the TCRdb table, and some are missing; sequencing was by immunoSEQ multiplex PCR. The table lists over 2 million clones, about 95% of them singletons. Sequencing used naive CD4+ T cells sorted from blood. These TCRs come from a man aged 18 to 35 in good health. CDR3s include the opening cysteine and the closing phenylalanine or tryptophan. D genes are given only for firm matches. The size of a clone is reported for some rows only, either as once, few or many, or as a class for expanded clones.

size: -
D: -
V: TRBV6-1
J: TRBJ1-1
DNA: TGTGCCAGCAGTGAAGGGACACTGAACACTGAAGCTTTCTTT
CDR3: CASSEGTLNTEAFF

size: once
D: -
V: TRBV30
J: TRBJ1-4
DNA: TGTGCCTGGAGTGGACCCGGCGGGGAAAAACTGTTTTTT
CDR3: CAWSGPGGEKLFF

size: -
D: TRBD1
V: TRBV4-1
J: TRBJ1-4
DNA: TGCGCCAGCAGCCCAGAGGGGGCGGGCTGGGAAAAACTGTTTTTT
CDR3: CASSPEGAGWEKLFF

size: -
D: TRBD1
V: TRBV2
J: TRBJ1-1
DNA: TGTGCCAGCAGCAGGGACAGGGGTGGTACTGAAGCTTTCTTT
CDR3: CASSRDRGGTEAFF

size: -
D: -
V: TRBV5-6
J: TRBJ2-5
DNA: TGTGCCAGCAGCTTGGGGACAGTCCCGGAGACCCAGTACTTC
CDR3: CASSLGTVPETQYF

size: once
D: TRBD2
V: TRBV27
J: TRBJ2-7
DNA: TGTGCCAGCAGTTTAAACGGCGGGAGGCCCTACGAGCAGTACTTC
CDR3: CASSLNGGRPYEQYF

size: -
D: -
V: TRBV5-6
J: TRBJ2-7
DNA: TGTGCCAGCACCCCCCGGCAGGGTCGAGAGCAGTACTTC
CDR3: CASTPRQGREQYF

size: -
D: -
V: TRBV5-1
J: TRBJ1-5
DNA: TGCGCCAGCAGCCCCGGGACGGCAAATCAGCCCCAGCATTTT
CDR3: CASSPGTANQPQHF

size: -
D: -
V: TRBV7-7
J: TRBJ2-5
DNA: TGTGCTAGCAGCTTGGGCATACAAGAGACCCAGTACTTC
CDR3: CASSLGIQETQYF

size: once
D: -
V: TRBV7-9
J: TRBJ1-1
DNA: TGTGCCAGCAGCTCAAGGAAACAGGGTGACACTGAAGCTTTCTTT
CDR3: CASSSRKQGDTEAFF

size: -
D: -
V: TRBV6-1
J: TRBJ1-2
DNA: TGTGCCAGCAGTGAGCCCACTTTGGGCTACACCTTC
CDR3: CASSEPTLGYTF

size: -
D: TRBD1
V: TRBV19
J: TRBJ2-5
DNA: TGTGCCAGTAGCCTCGACAGGGGAAAAGAGACCCAGTACTTC
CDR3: CASSLDRGKETQYF

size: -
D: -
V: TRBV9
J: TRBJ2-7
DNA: TGTGCCAGCAGCGTATCAAGCGGTCCCTACGAGCAGTACTTC
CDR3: CASSVSSGPYEQYF

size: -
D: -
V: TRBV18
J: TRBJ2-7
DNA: TGTGCCAGCTCACCATTTTCTCTGATAGGCGTATCCTACGAGCAGTACTTC
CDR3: CASSPFSLIGVSYEQYF

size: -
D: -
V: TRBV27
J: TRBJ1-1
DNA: TGTGCCAGCAGCAACTACAGGGTCGGCACTGAAGCTTTCTTT
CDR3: CASSNYRVGTEAFF

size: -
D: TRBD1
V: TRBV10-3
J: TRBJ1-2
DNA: TGTGCCATCCAGGGGGCGGGCTACACCTTC
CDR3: CAIQGAGYTF

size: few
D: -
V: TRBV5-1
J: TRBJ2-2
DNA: TGCGCCAGCGGCGGCAGGGGGGTCGCCGGGGAGCTGTTTTTT
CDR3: CASGGRGVAGELFF

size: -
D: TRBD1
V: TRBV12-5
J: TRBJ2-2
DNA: TGTGCTAGTGGTTTGGTAATGGGACAGGGGGATCCCGGGGAGCTGTTTTTT
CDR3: CASGLVMGQGDPGELFF

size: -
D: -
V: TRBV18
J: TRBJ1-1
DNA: TGTGCCAGCTCACTAGTAGGGTATAGAGCTGAAGCTTTCTTT
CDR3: CASSLVGYRAEAFF

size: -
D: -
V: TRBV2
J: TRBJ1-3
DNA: TGTGCCAGCAGTGAATCGGGGCGTAGGGGCCCAGTTTCTGGAAACACCATATATTTT
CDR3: CASSESGRRGPVSGNTIYF

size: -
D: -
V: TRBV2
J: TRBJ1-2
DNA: TGTGCCAGCAGTGCCCCATGGAAGGGCCATTCGGCTAACTATGGCTACACCTTC
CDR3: CASSAPWKGHSANYGYTF

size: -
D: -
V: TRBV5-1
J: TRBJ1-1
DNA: TGCGCCAGCAGCTCCAAGACAGTAACCCAAAACACTGAAGCTTTCTTT
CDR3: CASSSKTVTQNTEAFF

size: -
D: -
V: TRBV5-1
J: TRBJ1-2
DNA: TGCGCCAGCAGCTTGGATGGAGCGAGCGGTGGCTACACCTTC
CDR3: CASSLDGASGGYTF

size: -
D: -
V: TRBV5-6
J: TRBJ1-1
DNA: TGTGCCAGCAGCAGACGGGGCCGGAACACTGAAGCTTTCTTT
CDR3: CASSRRGRNTEAFF

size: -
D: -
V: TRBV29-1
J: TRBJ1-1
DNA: TGCAGCGTGGAGCCGTCAAACACTGAAGCTTTCTTT
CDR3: CSVEPSNTEAFF

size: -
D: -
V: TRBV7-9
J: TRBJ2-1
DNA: TGTGCCAGCAGCTTAGACTGGGACTTCAATGAGCAGTTCTTC
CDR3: CASSLDWDFNEQFF

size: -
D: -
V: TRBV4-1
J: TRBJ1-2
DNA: TGCGCCAGCAGCCAAGGGGCAGGGGCATACAACTATGGCTACACCTTC
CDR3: CASSQGAGAYNYGYTF